The 23 T cell receptor beta chains given below trace back to one sample, sequenced in a study of neurological immune-mediated disorders. Using its own MiXCR run on the 5' RACE reads, TCRdb lists one record per CDR3 protein. The sample has approximately 60,000 distinct CDR3 sequences, roughly 4% seen once. The sample taken for sequencing was PBMCs. The receptor set was obtained from a man aged 45-65 years with multiple sclerosis.

This clonotype was seen many times. This sequence joins TRBV20-1 and TRBJ2-7, with TRBD2 matching 9 bases. The germline CDR1 and CDR2 sequences are DFQATT and SNEGSKA (reference sequence). J lost 4 bases, V lost 3 bases, and 4 bases had no gene match. This CDR3 contains 13 residues. This chain's CDR3 is CSARPSGVYEQYF. Here the CDR3 DNA reads TGCAGTGCTAGGCCTAGCGGGGTTTACGAGCAGTACTTC.

This clonotype appeared many times. V usage is TRBV4-2 and J usage is TRBJ2-7; D possibly matches TRBD1 or TRBD2 (5 bases each). The CDR3 is made up of 15 amino acids. Trimming took 0 bases from V and 1 from J, leaving 10 bases between them. Germline V CDR1 and CDR2: LGHNA, YNFKEQ. The CDR3 sequence is CASSQEGTASYEQYF. CDR3 coding DNA: TGTGCCAGCAGCCAAGAGGGGACGGCTTCCTACGAGCAGTACTTC.

This clonotype was seen at least ten times. This chain joins TRBV20-1 and TRBJ1-5; TRBD1 aligns across 7 bases. Germline V gene lookup returns CDR1 DFQATT and CDR2 SNEGSKA (reference sequence). The CDR3 spans 14 residues. V was pared by 4 bases and J by 0 bases, with 3 bases of the junction left unmatched. The CDR3 spells CSAKQGNSNQPQHF. CDR3 nucleotide sequence: TGCAGTGCTAAACAGGGGAATAGCAATCAGCCCCAGCATTTT.

This clonotype showed up many times. The CDR3 here is CAIRGGRGSLGNTIYF. In DNA form, the CDR3 reads TGTGCCATCAGGGGGGGCAGGGGAAGCCTTGGAAACACCATATATTTT. The chain joins TRBV10-3 to TRBJ1-3; a weak D match, TRBD1 (6 bases). V was cut by 6 bases and J by 3 bases, with 18 bases left in between. The length of the CDR3 is 16 residues. The germline V gene has CDR1 ENHRY and CDR2 SYGVKD.

The rearrangement joins TRBV5-1 to TRBJ2-7; 8 positions agree with TRBD1. The length of the CDR3 is 13 residues. The V gene's germline CDR1 is SGHRS and CDR2 YFSETQ. Germline trimming cut 2 bases from V and 4 bases from J; bases unmatched to any gene: 2. The CDR3 nucleotides are TGCGCCAGCAGCTTTGACAGGGGTTACGAGCAGTACTTC. Encoded protein: CASSFDRGYEQYF.

This clonotype appeared many times. V gene TRBV20-1 combines with J gene TRBJ1-5; weak D call: TRBD1 (6 bases). Germline lookup yields CDR1 DFQATT and CDR2 SNEGSKA (reference sequence). The CDR3 contains 15 residues. Trimming removed 0 bases from V and 7 bases from J, with 16 bases in between. In DNA form, the CDR3 reads TGCAGTGCTAGAGACGAAGGGGGGGCGAGCCAGCCCCAGCATTTT. Translation gives CSARDEGGASQPQHF.

This clonotype was recorded at least ten times. The rearrangement links TRBV4-1 to TRBJ2-5; 7 nucleotides line up with TRBD2. The CDR3 contains 16 residues. The ends lost 4 bases at V and 5 bases at J; junction bases unmatched: 13. In germline, CDR1 is MGHRA, CDR2 YSYEKL. The DNA of the CDR3 is TGCGCCAGCAGCCCCGAGGTAGCCAGCGGGGTTGAGACCCAGTACTTC. Translated, it gives CASSPEVASGVETQYF.

This clonotype was observed at least ten times. The V call is TRBV27, the J call TRBJ2-1; D is unclear. Trimming stripped 3 bases from V and 4 bases from J, with 7 bases between. Germline V lookup: CDR1 MNHEY, CDR2 SMNVEV (reference sequence). The CDR3 has 13 amino acids. The CDR3 loop reads CASSLSLYNEQFF. The CDR3 bases are TGTGCCAGCAGTTTGTCTCTTTACAATGAGCAGTTCTTC.

This clonotype was counted many times. The V call is TRBV20-1, the J call TRBJ1-1; 10 bases align to TRBD1. Per germline, CDR1 DFQATT and CDR2 SNEGSKA (reference sequence). The CDR3 sequence is 14 residues long. J lost 10 bases, V lost 4 bases, and 12 bases had no gene match. The CDR3 DNA reads as TGCAGTGCTATCCCCGGGACAGGGGCGCAAGTAGCTTTCTTT. Its translation: CSAIPGTGAQVAFF.

This clonotype was found many times. The rearrangement joins TRBV29-1 to TRBJ2-7, with 8 bases fitting TRBD1. The CDR3 has 12 amino acids. After removal of 6 bases from V and 5 bases from J, the junction contained 6 bases not matched to a gene. The germline V gene encodes CDR1 SQVTM and CDR2 ANQGSEA. The CDR3 reads CSVGRGPDEQYF. In DNA, the CDR3 is TGCAGCGTCGGCAGGGGGCCCGACGAGCAGTACTTC.

This clonotype was counted once. A read error may explain this, as a much larger clone is one base away. A read error is likely, as this CDR3 ends without the conserved phenylalanine or tryptophan. CDR3 sequence: CASSPRGQVQFY. The DNA for the CDR3 is TGTGCCAGCAGCCCACGAGGACAGGTGCAGTTCTAC. This chain joins TRBV3-1 and TRBJ2-1, with 7 bases lining up with TRBD1. With 4 bases clipped from V and 12 bases from J, the junction kept 6 bases outside the gene matches. The CDR3 consists of 12 residues. Germline CDR1 LGHDT, CDR2 YNNKEL (reference sequence).

This clonotype was seen ten or more times. The CDR3 protein is CATSDLEPGGEQFF. CDR3 bases: TGTGCCACCAGTGATTTGGAGCCGGGTGGTGAGCAGTTCTTC. The chain has TRBV24-1 and TRBJ2-1; D remains ambiguous. Trimming cost V 0 bases and J 9 bases, with 11 bases left between them. Germline V gene sequence: CDR1 KGHDR, CDR2 SFDVKD. The CDR3 runs to 14 residues.

This clonotype came up many times. V gene TRBV7-2 combines with J gene TRBJ1-6; D remains ambiguous. This CDR3 comprises 17 residues. Deletions cut 5 bases from V and 7 bases from J, with 21 bases between. Germline-derived CDR1 and CDR2 are SGHTA and FQGNSA. The CDR3: CASSLVTGNWGNSPLHF. The CDR3 nucleotides read TGTGCCAGCAGCCTCGTGACCGGGAATTGGGGAAATTCACCCCTCCACTTT. Full variable domain (outside the CDR3, taken from reference TRBV7-2 and TRBJ1-6): GAGVSQSPSNKVTEKGKDVELRCDPISGHTALYWYRQSLGQGLEFLIYFQGNSAPDKSGLPSDRFSAERTGGSVSTLTIQRTQQEDSAVYLCASSLVTGNWGNSPLHFGNGTRLTVT.

There are many counts of this clonotype. V is TRBV20-1 and J is TRBJ1-3; no definite D call. The germline gives CDR1 DFQATT, CDR2 SNEGSKA (reference sequence). V lost 3 bases and J 3 bases, leaving 21 bases between the germline ends. The CDR3 extends over 17 amino acids. The DNA for the CDR3 is TGCAGTGCTAGGGGAGGACTTGACGGCCTGGGTGGAAACACCATATATTTT. Translating gives CSARGGLDGLGGNTIYF.

In its sample, this clonotype was seen a few times. The rearrangement uses TRBV2 and TRBJ2-1; 14 nucleotides align to TRBD2. This CDR3 has 16 amino acids. From germline, CDR1 is SNHLY and CDR2 FYNNEI. V was clipped by 6 bases and J by 9 bases; unmatched bases: 10. DNA for the CDR3: TGTGCCAGCAGCCGACTAGCGGGGGGGCCGGTTGGTGAGCAGTTCTTC. Translating it yields CASSRLAGGPVGEQFF.

This clonotype appeared many times. V usage is TRBV5-1 and J usage is TRBJ2-2, with D possibly TRBD1 on 6 matching bases. The length of the CDR3 is 16 residues. Trimming removed 4 bases at V and 2 bases at J, with 15 bases between. Germline assignment: CDR1 SGHRS and CDR2 YFSETQ. Here the CDR3 DNA reads TGCGCCAGCAGCGAATCCGGGACACCCAACACCGGGGAGCTGTTTTTT. This gives the protein CASSESGTPNTGELFF.

The sample holds many counts of this clonotype. The J gene is TRBJ2-7, the V gene TRBV12-3 or TRBV12-4; D call uncertain. This CDR3 is built from 12 residues. The ends were cut back, 1 base at V and 7 bases at J, with 8 bases in the middle. The CDR3: CASSLGIGEQYV. CDR3 nucleotides: TGTGCCAGCAGTTTAGGTATCGGAGAGCAGTACGTC.

This clonotype was seen many times. The chain combines TRBV4-2 with TRBJ1-1, with a tentative D call TRBD1 (6 bases). Germline CDR1 reads LGHNA; CDR2 reads YNFKEQ. The V and J ends lost 1 base and 0 bases respectively, with 9 bases between them. The CDR3 covers 15 residues. CDR3 protein: CASSQGGALNTEAFF. The CDR3 coding sequence is TGTGCCAGCAGCCAAGGGGGGGCTTTGAACACTGAAGCTTTCTTT.

This clonotype showed up many times. This chain uses TRBV5-1 with TRBJ2-5, with a weak D call TRBD1 (5 bases). The germline gives CDR1 SGHRS, CDR2 YFSETQ. The CDR3 spans 14 residues. The germline V and J ends were trimmed by 0 bases and 5 bases, with 11 bases remaining between them. The CDR3 DNA reads as TGCGCCAGCAGCTTGGGCAGGGCAGGGGAGACCCAGTACTTC. Amino acid sequence: CASSLGRAGETQYF.

This clonotype was recorded at least ten times. J is TRBJ2-2 and V is TRBV15, with no clear D. CDR3 length: 14 residues. Germline lookup yields CDR1 LNHNV and CDR2 YYDKDF (reference sequence). Trimming cost V 7 bases and J 2 bases, with 11 bases left between them. The CDR3: CATNSHVNTGELFF. The CDR3, as DNA: TGTGCCACCAACTCCCATGTTAACACCGGGGAGCTGTTTTTT.

This clonotype was counted at least ten times. The chain has TRBV7-2 and TRBJ1-3; D is perhaps TRBD1 (5 bases). The CDR3 has 15 amino acids. Between the trimmed V and J ends, which lost 0 bases and 1 base, there was a span of 7 bases. Per germline, CDR1 SGHTA and CDR2 FQGNSA. Here the CDR3 reads CASSLAGVSGNTIYF. The DNA for the CDR3 is TGTGCCAGCAGCTTAGCAGGGGTGTCTGGAAACACCATATATTTT.

The rearrangement uses TRBV5-1 and TRBJ1-6; D may be TRBD1 (5 bases). Trimming took 5 bases from V and 4 from J, leaving 19 bases between them. Germline loops: CDR1 SGHRS, CDR2 YFSETQ. This CDR3 region has 17 residues. For the CDR3, the DNA is TGCGCCAGCAGTCTTCAAGCCCAGGGTACTTATAATTCACCCCTCCACTTT. The encoded protein is CASSLQAQGTYNSPLHF.

This clonotype has ten or more counts. The gene calls are TRBV9 and TRBJ2-7; TRBD1 matches at 9 bases. V shed 3 bases and J 5 bases; nucleotides not matched to a gene: 9. Germline-derived CDR1 and CDR2 are SGDLS and YYNGEE. This CDR3 comprises 15 residues. CDR3 region: CASSADGQGRDEQYF. The CDR3 DNA sequence: TGTGCCAGCAGCGCGGATGGACAGGGGCGGGACGAGCAGTACTTC.